This record covers a single TCR beta chain. The sample comes from a study of low-dose radiotherapy and immunotherapy resistance in tumors. Overall study context: For four cycles from cycle 1 day 1, patients took 300 mg oral aspirin daily.

Every donor's regimen consisted of nivolumab, ipilimumab, aspirin, low-dose cyclophosphamide and low-dose radiotherapy. All eligible patients presented with advanced solid tumors that contained no tumor-infiltrating lymphocytes. Trimming took off 0 bases at V and 3 bases at J, with 10 bases between the two ends. The CDR3 is made up of 14 amino acids. CDR1 SGHRS and CDR2 YFSETQ come from the germline V gene. Alpha and beta chains were covered, as first-strand cDNA relied on TRAV- and TRBV-specific primers. PCR amplification of the TCRs was performed with Phusion for about 20 PCR cycles, and it relied on a constant-region primer together with a V-primer adapter. It was by in vitro transcription that isolated mRNA was amplified. TCRdb processed the reads anew with MiXCR; each CDR3 protein has one entry. The sample holds around 11,000 distinct CDR3 sequences, about half seen once.

The gene calls are TRBV5-1 and TRBJ2-7; D is possibly TRBD1 (6 bases). The clonotype originates from a human donor with advanced metastatic prostate, ovarian, gallbladder or colorectal cancer (not recorded which). This table probably holds off-target reads from a library built for another chain. This CDR3 reads CASSLGDTFYEQYF. The CDR3 DNA is TGCGCCAGCAGCTTGGGGGACACCTTCTACGAGCAGTACTTC.